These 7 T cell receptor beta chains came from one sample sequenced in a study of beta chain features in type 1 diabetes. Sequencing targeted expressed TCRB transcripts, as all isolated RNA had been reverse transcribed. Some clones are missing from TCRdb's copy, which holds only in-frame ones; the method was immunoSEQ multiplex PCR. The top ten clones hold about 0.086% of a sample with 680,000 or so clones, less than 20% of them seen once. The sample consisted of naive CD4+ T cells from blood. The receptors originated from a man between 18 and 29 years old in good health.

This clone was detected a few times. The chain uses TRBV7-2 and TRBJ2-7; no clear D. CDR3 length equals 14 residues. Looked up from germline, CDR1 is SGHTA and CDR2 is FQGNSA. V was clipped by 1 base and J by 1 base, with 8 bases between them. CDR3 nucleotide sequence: TGTGCCAGCAGCTTAGAGGCCGCTTCCTACGAGCAGTACTTC. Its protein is CASSLEAASYEQYF.

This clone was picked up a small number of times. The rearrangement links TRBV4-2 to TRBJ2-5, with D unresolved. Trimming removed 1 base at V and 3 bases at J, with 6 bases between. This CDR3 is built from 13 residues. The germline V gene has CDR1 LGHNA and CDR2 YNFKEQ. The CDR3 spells CASSQGEKETQYF. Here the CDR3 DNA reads TGTGCCAGCAGCCAAGGCGAGAAAGAGACCCAGTACTTC.

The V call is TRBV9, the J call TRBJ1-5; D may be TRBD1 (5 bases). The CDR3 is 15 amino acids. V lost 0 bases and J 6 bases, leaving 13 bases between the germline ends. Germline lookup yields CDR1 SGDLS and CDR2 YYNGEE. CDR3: CASSVDGGVGQPQHF. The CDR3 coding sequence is TGTGCCAGCAGCGTAGATGGGGGGGTAGGTCAGCCCCAGCATTTT.

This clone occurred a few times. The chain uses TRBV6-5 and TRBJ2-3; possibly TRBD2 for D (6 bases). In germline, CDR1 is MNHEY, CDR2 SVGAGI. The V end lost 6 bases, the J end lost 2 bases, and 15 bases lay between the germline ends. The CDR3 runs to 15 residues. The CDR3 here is CASRQPGRFTDTQYF. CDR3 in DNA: TGTGCCAGCAGACAACCGGGGAGGTTCACAGATACGCAGTATTTT.

As DNA, the CDR3 is TGTGCCAGCAATCGGGACAGCTCCTACGAGCAGTACTTC. Its translation: CASNRDSSYEQYF. This rearrangement joins TRBV5-6 to TRBJ2-7, with 7 bases that match TRBD1. Trimming at V came to 6 bases and at J to 0 bases, leaving 3 bases not matched to a gene. In germline, CDR1 is SGHDT, CDR2 YYEEEE. The CDR3 totals 13 residues. The entire variable domain, with the rest obtained from reference TRBV5-6 and TRBJ2-7, is as follows: DAGVTQSPTHLIKTRGQQVTLRCSPKSGHDTVSWYQQALGQGPQFIFQYYEEEERQRGNFPDRFSGHQFPNYSSELNVNALLLGDSALYLCASNRDSSYEQYFGPGTRLTVT.

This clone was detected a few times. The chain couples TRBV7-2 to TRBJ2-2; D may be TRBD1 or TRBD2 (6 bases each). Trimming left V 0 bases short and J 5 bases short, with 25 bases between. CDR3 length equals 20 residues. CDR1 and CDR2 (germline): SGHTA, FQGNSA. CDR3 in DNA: TGTGCCAGCAGCTTAGCGAGGAGGGCAGGGGCGGACTTTGGTACCGGGGAGCTGTTTTTT. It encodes CASSLARRAGADFGTGELFF.

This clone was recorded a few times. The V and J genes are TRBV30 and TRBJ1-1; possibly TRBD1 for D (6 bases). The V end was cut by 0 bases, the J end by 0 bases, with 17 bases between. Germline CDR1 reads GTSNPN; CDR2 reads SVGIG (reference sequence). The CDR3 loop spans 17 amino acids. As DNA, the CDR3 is TGTGCCTGGAGTGTCGACAGGTCCGGTCTGATGAACACTGAAGCTTTCTTT. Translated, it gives CAWSVDRSGLMNTEAFF.